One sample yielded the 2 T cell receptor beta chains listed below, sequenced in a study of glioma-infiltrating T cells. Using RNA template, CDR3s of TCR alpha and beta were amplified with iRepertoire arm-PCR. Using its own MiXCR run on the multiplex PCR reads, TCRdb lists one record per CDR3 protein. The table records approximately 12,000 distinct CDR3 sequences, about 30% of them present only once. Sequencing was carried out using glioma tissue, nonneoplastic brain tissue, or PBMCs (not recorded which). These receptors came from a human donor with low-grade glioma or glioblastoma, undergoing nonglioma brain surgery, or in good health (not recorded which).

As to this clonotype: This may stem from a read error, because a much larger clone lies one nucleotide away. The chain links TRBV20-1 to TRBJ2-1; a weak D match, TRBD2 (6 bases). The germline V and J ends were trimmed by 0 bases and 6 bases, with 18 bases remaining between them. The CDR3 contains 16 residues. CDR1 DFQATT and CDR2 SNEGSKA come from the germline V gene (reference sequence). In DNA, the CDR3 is TGCAGTGCTAGAGAGTCCTCTCGGGAGAGAATCAATGAGCAGTTCTTC. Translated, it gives CSARESSRERINEQFF.

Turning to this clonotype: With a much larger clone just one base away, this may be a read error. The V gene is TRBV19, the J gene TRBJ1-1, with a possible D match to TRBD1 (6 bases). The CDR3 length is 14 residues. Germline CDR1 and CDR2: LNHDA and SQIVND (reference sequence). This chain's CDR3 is CASNHGTRGTESFF. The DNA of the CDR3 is TGTGCCAGTAATCACGGGACAAGGGGGACTGAATCTTTCTTT. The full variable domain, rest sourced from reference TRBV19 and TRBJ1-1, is DGGITQSPKYLFRKEGQNVTLSCEQNLNHDAMYWYRQDPGQGLRLIYYSQIVNDFQKGDIAEGYSVSREKKESFPLTVTSAQKNPTAFYLCASNHGTRGTESFFGQGTRLTVV.